The 26 T cell receptor beta chains listed next were all sequenced from one sample in a study of metastatic and nonmetastatic thyroid tumors. Every patient underwent thyroid surgery untreated. TCRdb re-clonotyped the PCR reads via MiXCR. The repertoire holds tens of thousands of clones, with roughly 25% as singletons. Sequenced material: blood. Receptors originate from a female donor with papillary thyroid cancer or a benign thyroid nodule (not recorded which). Some clones in this sample may be carry-over from other donors' samples.

The V call is TRBV12-3 or TRBV12-4, the J call TRBJ2-3; maybe TRBD2 (6 bases). This CDR3 is 15 amino acids long. V shed 3 bases and J shed 3 bases, with 13 bases lying between them. The CDR3 DNA is TGTGCCAGCAGTTTGGGACTCAGCTCAACAGATACGCAGTATTTT. This sequence encodes CASSLGLSSTDTQYF.

A few counts support this clone. The chain carries TRBV6-2 or TRBV6-3 and TRBJ2-1; TRBD2 might be the D (5 bases). V was shortened by 2 bases and J by 7 bases, with 15 bases between the two germline ends. The germline gives CDR1 MNHEY, CDR2 SVGEGT. The CDR3 contains 15 residues. CDR3 sequence: CASSYGGWGSNEQFF. Written as DNA, the CDR3 is TGTGCCAGCAGTTACGGAGGATGGGGAAGTAATGAGCAGTTCTTC.

A few counts support this clone. The junction and the germline gene differ at one end; a read error may be behind it. The J gene is TRBJ1-2, the V gene TRBV2; D remains unclear. The V gene's germline CDR1 is SNHLY and CDR2 FYNNEI. CDR3 length equals 15 residues. The CDR3 bases are TGTTCCAGCAGTGAAGATCGGGTGGCGGTCTATGGCTACACCTTC. Protein sequence: CSSSEDRVAVYGYTF.

J is TRBJ2-7 and V is TRBV19; 9 bases fit TRBD1. Germline lookup yields CDR1 LNHDA and CDR2 SQIVND (reference sequence). The CDR3 runs 14 residues. Losses at the gene ends were 3 bases for V and 1 base for J; bases not matched to a gene: 1. The DNA for the CDR3 is TGTGCCAGTAGTATCGACAGGGGGTCCTACGAGCAGTACTTC. Its protein product is CASSIDRGSYEQYF.

This clone was recorded a few times. Because it lacks the conserved phenylalanine or tryptophan at the end, this CDR3 is likely a read error. The chain combines TRBV25-1 with TRBJ2-7, with a possible D match to TRBD1 (5 bases). The CDR3 contains 15 residues. Germline values: CDR1 MGHDK, CDR2 SYGVNS. This CDR3 is CASTEMVGASYEQYL. In nucleotides, the CDR3 is TGTGCCAGCACTGAAATGGTAGGGGCTTCCTACGAGCAGTACCTC.

The chain recombines TRBV27 with TRBJ1-1, with TRBD1 matching 7 bases. V was clipped by 4 bases and J by 9 bases; unmatched bases: 14. CDR1 and CDR2 from the germline V gene are MNHEY and SMNVEV (reference sequence). This CDR3 spans 15 amino acids. CDR3 sequence (DNA): TGTGCCAGCAGTTCCCTAGGACAGGCTCGCGCCCAAGCTTTCTTT. Translated: CASSSLGQARAQAFF.

This clone was seen ten or more times. This rearrangement joins TRBV5-6 to TRBJ1-3, with D uncertain. V was clipped by 9 bases and J by 3 bases, with 13 bases between them. The CDR3 sequence is 13 residues long. Germline V lookup: CDR1 SGHDT, CDR2 YYEEEE. The CDR3 sequence: CATHRFGGNTIYF. The CDR3 bases are TGTGCCACCCACCGTTTTGGTGGAAACACCATATATTTT. Using reference TRBV5-6 and TRBJ1-3 for the parts outside the CDR3, the full variable domain is DAGVTQSPTHLIKTRGQQVTLRCSPKSGHDTVSWYQQALGQGPQFIFQYYEEEERQRGNFPDRFSGHQFPNYSSELNVNALLLGDSALYLCATHRFGGNTIYFGEGSWLTVV.

This clone counts as medium-sized. The chain uses TRBV20-1 and TRBJ1-6, with 9 positions matching TRBD1. The CDR3 extends over 13 amino acids. Germline CDR1 is DFQATT and CDR2 is SNEGSKA (reference sequence). Trimming cost V 5 bases and J 10 bases; bases outside gene matches: 6. The CDR3 loop reads CSAPGTGKSPLHF. The DNA for the CDR3 is TGCAGTGCTCCGGGGACAGGGAAATCACCCCTCCACTTT.

The chain links TRBV4-2 to TRBJ2-6, with TRBD1 as a possible D gene (5 bases). CDR3 size: 17 residues. The V gene lost 5 bases and the J gene lost 4 bases, with 18 bases spanning the gap. The germline gives CDR1 LGHNA, CDR2 YNFKEQ. CDR3 nucleotides: TGTGCCAGCAGCACCCTACAGGTCGTATGGGGGGCCAACGTCCTGACTTTC. Amino acids: CASSTLQVVWGANVLTF.

In its sample, this clone was seen many times. V is TRBV12-3 or TRBV12-4 and J is TRBJ1-1; a weak D match, TRBD1 (5 bases). Trimming took 7 bases from V and 10 from J, leaving 16 bases between them. CDR3 length equals 12 residues. CDR3 DNA: TGTGCCAGCACACTTTCGGGGCGGGCAGCTTTCTTT. Translating gives CASTLSGRAAFF.

In the case of this clone: Relative to the germline gene, one junction end is altered; a read error may explain this. The chain carries TRBV20-1 and TRBJ2-3, with TRBD2 identical over 8 bases. Germline V lookup: CDR1 DFQATT, CDR2 SNEGSKA (reference sequence). The CDR3 spans 13 residues. CDR3 in amino acids: CSATTRGGDTQYF. The CDR3 nucleotides read TGCAGTGCTACGACTCGGGGGGGGGATACACAGTATTTT.

This clone appeared many times. This chain links TRBV7-3 with TRBJ2-1, with 8 bases that match TRBD2. Germline V CDR1 and CDR2: SGHTA, FQGTGA. V shed 1 base, J shed 10 bases, and the junction held 6 bases outside the gene matches. This CDR3 region has 14 residues. The CDR3, as DNA: TGTGCCAGCAGCTTAATAGGGACTAGAGGCGAGCAGTTCTTC. Its protein is CASSLIGTRGEQFF.

This clone was counted many times. The gene calls are TRBV20-1 and TRBJ2-3; TRBD2 agrees at 7 bases. The CDR3 spans 12 residues. The ends lost 5 bases at V and 5 bases at J; junction bases unmatched: 4. Germline assignment: CDR1 DFQATT and CDR2 SNEGSKA (reference sequence). This CDR3 is CSAFGGEDTQYF. The DNA of the CDR3 is TGCAGTGCTTTTGGGGGGGAAGATACGCAGTATTTT.

Turning to this clone: The junction departs from germline at one end; a sequencing error may be responsible. This chain's CDR3 is CASIQGSYSEQFF. Here the CDR3 DNA reads TGCGCCAGCATCCAAGGGAGCTACAGTGAGCAGTTCTTC. This sequence joins TRBV4-1 and TRBJ2-1, with D possibly being TRBD2 (5 bases). Germline assignment: CDR1 MGHRA and CDR2 YSYEKL. This CDR3 region has 13 residues.

The chain uses TRBV11-1 and TRBJ2-1, with a possible D match to TRBD2 (6 bases). Deletions cut 1 base from V and 7 bases from J, with 14 bases between. The CDR3 spans 15 residues. The germline V gene encodes CDR1 SGHAT and CDR2 FQDESV (reference sequence). DNA for the CDR3: TGTGCCAGCAGCTTAGGTCAGGGAGGTGGAAATGAGCAGTTCTTC. Protein sequence: CASSLGQGGGNEQFF.

This clone was seen repeatedly, ten times or more. V gene TRBV11-2 combines with J gene TRBJ2-7, with 9 bases lining up with TRBD2. Germline V lookup: CDR1 SGHAT, CDR2 FQNNGV. J gave up 5 bases and V 5 bases, and 7 bases lay outside the gene matches. The CDR3 sequence is 14 residues long. The CDR3 loop reads CASSPPLAGHEQYV. The CDR3 nucleotides read TGTGCCAGCAGCCCCCCGCTAGCGGGACACGAGCAGTACGTC.

This clone occurred a few times. The chain uses TRBV7-8 and TRBJ2-1; D possibly uses TRBD1 or TRBD2 (5 bases each). This CDR3 region has 12 residues. The germline V gene encodes CDR1 SGHVS and CDR2 FQNEAQ. V dropped 4 bases and J dropped 14 bases, with 15 bases sitting between them. This CDR3 reads CASSSAPGPKFF. The DNA of the CDR3 is TGTGCCAGCAGCTCAGCACCGGGACCGAAGTTCTTC.

This clone turned up a few times. At one boundary the junction diverges from the germline segment, which might be a read error. The chain couples TRBV12-3 or TRBV12-4 to TRBJ2-2, with TRBD1 as a possible D gene (6 bases). This CDR3 has 12 residues. This chain's CDR3 is CAISRTAGELFF. The CDR3 nucleotides are TGTGCCATCAGCCGGACAGCCGGGGAGCTCTTTTTT.

In regard to this clone: The junction and the germline gene differ at one end; a read error may be behind it. This sequence joins TRBV11-3 and TRBJ2-1; 10 bases align to TRBD2. Germline CDR1 reads SGHNT; CDR2 reads YENEEA. The length of the CDR3 is 16 residues. The CDR3 DNA follows: TGTGCCATCAGCTTAGGGGCTAGCGGGAGTGGCAATGAGCAGTTCTTC. Amino acid sequence: CAISLGASGSGNEQFF.

This clone occurred a few times. It may be a read error: a sequence one base away is much more abundant. The chain joins TRBV5-6 to TRBJ1-2; possibly TRBD1 for D (5 bases). The ends were cut back, 10 bases at V and 4 bases at J, with 14 bases in the middle. CDR3 length: 12 amino acids. Germline CDR1 and CDR2: SGHDT and YYEEEE. This CDR3 reads CAGSRQTYGYTF. CDR3 nucleotides: TGTGCCGGTTCACGACAGACCTATGGCTACACCTTC.

This chain uses TRBV29-1 with TRBJ2-3, with 7 positions matching TRBD2. The CDR3 consists of 15 residues. J lost 1 base, V lost 3 bases, and 7 bases had no gene match. The germline V gene encodes CDR1 SQVTM and CDR2 ANQGSEA. The CDR3 nucleotides read TGCAGCGTTGATTCCAGCGGGAAAGGCACAGATACGCAGTATTTT. Translating it yields CSVDSSGKGTDTQYF.

J is TRBJ2-5 and V is TRBV11-2; tentatively, D is TRBD1 (6 bases). The ends were cut back, 6 bases at V and 3 bases at J, with 11 bases in the middle. The CDR3 has 13 residues. Germline assignment: CDR1 SGHAT and CDR2 FQNNGV. The CDR3 nucleotides are TGTGCCAGCAGTTTACAGGGCAAAGAGACCCAGTACTTC. This codes for CASSLQGKETQYF.

With regard to this clone: This may arise from a read error, as a much more abundant clone is one base away. This chain links TRBV7-9 with TRBJ1-1, with D uncertain. Germline V gene lookup returns CDR1 SEHNR and CDR2 FQNEAQ (reference sequence). The CDR3 consists of 14 residues. This chain's CDR3 is CASSLELRYLEALF. Written as DNA, the CDR3 is TGTGCCAGCAGCTTAGAGTTGCGGTACCTGGAGGCTCTCTTT.

In this sample, this clone turned up many times. The V and J genes are TRBV11-2 and TRBJ2-1; D gene ambiguous. Trimming cost V 0 bases and J 4 bases, with 10 bases left between them. Germline assignment: CDR1 SGHAT and CDR2 FQNNGV. The CDR3 extends over 15 amino acids. The CDR3 DNA reads as TGTGCCAGCAGCTTAGAACAAAATAGTTACAATGAGCAGTTCTTC. Translation gives CASSLEQNSYNEQFF. The full variable domain, rest sourced from reference TRBV11-2 and TRBJ2-1, is EAGVAQSPRYKIIEKRQSVAFWCNPISGHATLYWYQQILGQGPKLLIQFQNNGVVDDSQLPKDRFSAERLKGVDSTLKIQPAKLEDSAVYLCASSLEQNSYNEQFFGPGTRLTVL.

This clone came up many times. This chain joins TRBV20-1 and TRBJ2-3, with TRBD2 matching 7 bases. The V segment lost 6 bases and the J segment 4 bases; nucleotides outside the gene matches: 4. CDR1 and CDR2 (germline): DFQATT, SNEGSKA (reference sequence). The CDR3 extends over 12 amino acids. The CDR3 sequence is CSASTSADTQYF. The DNA for the CDR3 is TGCAGTGCAAGTACTAGCGCAGATACGCAGTATTTT.

On this clone itself: The final CDR3 position lacks the conserved phenylalanine or tryptophan, pointing to a likely read error. It is unclear where the CDR3 begins or ends on the DNA, so no DNA is shown, and the CDR3 is as TCRdb lists it. This rearrangement joins TRBV6-1 to TRBJ2-3. Germline CDR1 reads MNHNS; CDR2 reads SASEGT. Counting both end residues, the CDR3 totals 11 amino acids. The CDR3 here is CASMRADTQYV.